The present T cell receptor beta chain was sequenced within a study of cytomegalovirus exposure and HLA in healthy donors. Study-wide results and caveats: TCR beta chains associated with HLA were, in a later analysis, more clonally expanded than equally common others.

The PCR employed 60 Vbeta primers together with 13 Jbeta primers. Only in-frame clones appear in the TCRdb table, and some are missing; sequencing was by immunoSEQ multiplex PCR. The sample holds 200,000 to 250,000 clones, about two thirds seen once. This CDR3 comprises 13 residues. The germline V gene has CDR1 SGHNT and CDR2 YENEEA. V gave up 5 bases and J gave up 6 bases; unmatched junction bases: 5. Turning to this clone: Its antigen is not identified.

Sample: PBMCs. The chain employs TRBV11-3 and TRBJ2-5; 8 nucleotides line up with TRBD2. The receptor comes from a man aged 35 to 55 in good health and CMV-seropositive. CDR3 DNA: TGTGCCAGCAGCGTCAGCGGGGGAAAGACCCAGTACTTC. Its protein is CASSVSGGKTQYF. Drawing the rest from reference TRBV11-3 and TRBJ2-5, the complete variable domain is EAGVVQSPRYKIIEKKQPVAFWCNPISGHNTLYWYLQNLGQGPELLIRYENEEAVDDSQLPKDRFSAERLKGVDSTLKIQPAELGDSAVYLCASSVSGGKTQYFGPGTRLLVL.